This TCR beta chain derives from a study of control samples from healthy donors and cancer patients. Sequenced by immunoSEQ multiplex PCR; TCRdb stores in-frame clones only, minus some. The top ten clones hold approximately 1.6% of a sample with roughly 150,000 clones, around 88% of them seen once. Germline values: CDR1 MDHEN, CDR2 SYDVKM. V was clipped by 0 bases and J by 6 bases, with 5 bases between them. The CDR3 consists of 12 residues. The origin of this receptor is a man in his late teens or twenties in good health. Specimen: blood. The chain couples TRBV28 to TRBJ1-2; TRBD1 might be the D (5 bases). The CDR3, as DNA: TGTGCCAGCAGTTTATGGGGGCATGGCTACACCTTC. Translating it yields CASSLWGHGYTF.